This T cell receptor (beta chain) originates from a study of shared clonotypes between healthy human individuals. With respect to this clone: Its antigen remains unidentified.

The CDR3 totals 15 residues. V shed 4 bases and J 1 base; nucleotides not matched to a gene: 7. Germline-derived CDR1 and CDR2 are SGHRS and YFSETQ. Selected positively for CCR7 and CD45RO-negative, naive CD8 cells excluded terminally differentiated effector memory CD45RA+ cells. Study findings and constraints: Lower generation probabilities were found for non-shared clonotypes than for those shared by all four donors. Between a few donors, naive CD4 clonotypes were shared at a level of about 5%. Estimated richness values were generally larger in naive subsets than in memory subsets.

Over several immunoSEQ plates, each subset's genomic DNA was distributed in even portions. Sequencing used immunoSEQ multiplex PCR; TCRdb keeps in-frame clones, though not all of them. The data contain hundreds of thousands of clones, roughly 95% of them seen just once; the ten biggest clones take up more than 0.085%. The sequence was obtained from a woman in her twenties or thirties in good health. The genes are TRBV5-1 and TRBJ1-1; TRBD1 agrees at 7 bases. Specimen: naive CD8+ T cells sorted from blood. CDR3 sequence (DNA): TGCGCCAGCAGCCCTCGACAGGGAGCGAACACTGAAGCTTTCTTT. Protein sequence: CASSPRQGANTEAFF.